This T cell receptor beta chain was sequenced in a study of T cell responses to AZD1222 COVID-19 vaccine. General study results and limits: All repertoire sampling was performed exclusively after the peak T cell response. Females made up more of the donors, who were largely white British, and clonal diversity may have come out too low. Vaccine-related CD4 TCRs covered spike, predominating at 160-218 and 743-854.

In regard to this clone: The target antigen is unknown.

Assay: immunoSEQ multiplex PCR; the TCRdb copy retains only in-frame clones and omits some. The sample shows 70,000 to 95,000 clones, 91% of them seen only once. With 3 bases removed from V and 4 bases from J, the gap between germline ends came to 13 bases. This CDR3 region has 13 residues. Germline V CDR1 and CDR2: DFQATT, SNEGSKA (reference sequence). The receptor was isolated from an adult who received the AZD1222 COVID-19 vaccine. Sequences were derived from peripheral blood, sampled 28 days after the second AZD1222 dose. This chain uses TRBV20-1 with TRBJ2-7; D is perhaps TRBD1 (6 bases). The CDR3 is CSASVGALYEQYF. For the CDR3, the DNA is TGCAGTGCTAGTGTGGGGGCGCTTTACGAGCAGTACTTC.